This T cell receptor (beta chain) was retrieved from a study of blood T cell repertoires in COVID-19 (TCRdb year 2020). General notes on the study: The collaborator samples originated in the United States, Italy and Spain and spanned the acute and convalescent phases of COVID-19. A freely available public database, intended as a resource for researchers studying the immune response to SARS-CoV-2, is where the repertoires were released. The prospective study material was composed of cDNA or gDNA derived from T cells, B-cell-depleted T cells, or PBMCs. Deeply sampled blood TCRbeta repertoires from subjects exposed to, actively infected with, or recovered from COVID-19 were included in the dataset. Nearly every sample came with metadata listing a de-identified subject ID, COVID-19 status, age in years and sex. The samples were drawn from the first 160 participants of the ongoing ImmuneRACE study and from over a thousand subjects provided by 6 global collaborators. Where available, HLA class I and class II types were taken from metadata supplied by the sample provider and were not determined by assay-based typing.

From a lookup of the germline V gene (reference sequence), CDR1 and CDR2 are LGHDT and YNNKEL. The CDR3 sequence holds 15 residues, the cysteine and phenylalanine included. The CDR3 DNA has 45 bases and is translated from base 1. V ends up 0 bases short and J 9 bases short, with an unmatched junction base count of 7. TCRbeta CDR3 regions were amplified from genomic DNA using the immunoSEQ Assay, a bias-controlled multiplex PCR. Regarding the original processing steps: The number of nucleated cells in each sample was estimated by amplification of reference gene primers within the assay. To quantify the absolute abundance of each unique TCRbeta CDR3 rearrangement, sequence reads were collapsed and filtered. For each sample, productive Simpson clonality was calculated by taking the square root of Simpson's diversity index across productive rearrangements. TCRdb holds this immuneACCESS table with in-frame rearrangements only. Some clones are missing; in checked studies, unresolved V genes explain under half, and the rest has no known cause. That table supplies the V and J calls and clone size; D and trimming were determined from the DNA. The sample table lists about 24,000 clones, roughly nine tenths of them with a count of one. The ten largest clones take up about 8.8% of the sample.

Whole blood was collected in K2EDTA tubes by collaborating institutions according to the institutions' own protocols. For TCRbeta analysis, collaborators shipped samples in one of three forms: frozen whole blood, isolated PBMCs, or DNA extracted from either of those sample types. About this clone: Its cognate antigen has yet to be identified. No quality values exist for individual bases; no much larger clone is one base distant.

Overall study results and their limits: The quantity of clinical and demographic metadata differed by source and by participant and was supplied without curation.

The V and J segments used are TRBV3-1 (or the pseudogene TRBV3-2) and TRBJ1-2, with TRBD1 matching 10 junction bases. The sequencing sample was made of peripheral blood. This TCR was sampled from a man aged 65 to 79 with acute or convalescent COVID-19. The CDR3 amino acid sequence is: CASSQEGTGASRYTF. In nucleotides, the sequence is TGTGCCAGCAGCCAAGAGGGGACAGGGGCCTCTCGCTACACCTTC.